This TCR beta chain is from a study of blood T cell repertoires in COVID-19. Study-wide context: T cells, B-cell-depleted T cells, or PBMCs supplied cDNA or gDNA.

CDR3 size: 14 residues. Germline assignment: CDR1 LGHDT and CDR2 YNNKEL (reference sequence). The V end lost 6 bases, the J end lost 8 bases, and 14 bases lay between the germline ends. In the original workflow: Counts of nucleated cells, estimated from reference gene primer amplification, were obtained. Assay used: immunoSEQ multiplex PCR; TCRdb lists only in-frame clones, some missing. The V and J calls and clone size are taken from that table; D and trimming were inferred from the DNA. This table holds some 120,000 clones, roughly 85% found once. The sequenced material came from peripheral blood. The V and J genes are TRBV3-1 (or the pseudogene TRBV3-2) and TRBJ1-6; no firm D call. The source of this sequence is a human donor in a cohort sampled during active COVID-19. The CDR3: CASRTTVQDSPLHF. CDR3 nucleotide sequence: TGTGCCAGCAGGACTACCGTACAAGATTCACCCCTCCACTTT.